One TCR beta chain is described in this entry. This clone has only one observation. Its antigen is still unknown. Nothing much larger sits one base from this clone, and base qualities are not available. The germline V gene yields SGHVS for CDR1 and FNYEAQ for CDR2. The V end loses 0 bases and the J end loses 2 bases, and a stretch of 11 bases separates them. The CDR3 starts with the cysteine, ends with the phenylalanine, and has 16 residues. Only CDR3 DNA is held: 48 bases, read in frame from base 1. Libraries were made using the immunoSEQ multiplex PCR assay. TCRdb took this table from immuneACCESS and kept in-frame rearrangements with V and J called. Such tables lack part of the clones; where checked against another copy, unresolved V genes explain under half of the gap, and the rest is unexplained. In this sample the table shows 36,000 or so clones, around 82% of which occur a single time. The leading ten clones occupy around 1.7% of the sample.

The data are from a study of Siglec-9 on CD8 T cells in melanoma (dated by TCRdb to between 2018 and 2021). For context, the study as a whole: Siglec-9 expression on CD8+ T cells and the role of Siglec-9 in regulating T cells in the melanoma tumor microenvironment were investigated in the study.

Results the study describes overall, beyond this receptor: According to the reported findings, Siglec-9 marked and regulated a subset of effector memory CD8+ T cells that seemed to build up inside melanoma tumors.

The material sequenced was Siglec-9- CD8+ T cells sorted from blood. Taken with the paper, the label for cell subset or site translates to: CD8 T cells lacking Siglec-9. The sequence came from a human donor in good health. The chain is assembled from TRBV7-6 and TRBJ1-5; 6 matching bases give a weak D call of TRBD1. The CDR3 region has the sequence CASSLAGGLGNQPQHF. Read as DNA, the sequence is TGTGCCAGCAGCTTAGCCGGGGGCTTGGGCAATCAGCCCCAGCATTTT. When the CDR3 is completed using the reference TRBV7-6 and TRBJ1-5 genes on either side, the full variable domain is GAGVSQSPRYKVTKRGQDVALRCDPISGHVSLYWYRQALGQGPEFLTYFNYEAQQDKSGLPNDRFSAERPEGSISTLTIQRTEQRDSAMYRCASSLAGGLGNQPQHFGDGTRLSIL.